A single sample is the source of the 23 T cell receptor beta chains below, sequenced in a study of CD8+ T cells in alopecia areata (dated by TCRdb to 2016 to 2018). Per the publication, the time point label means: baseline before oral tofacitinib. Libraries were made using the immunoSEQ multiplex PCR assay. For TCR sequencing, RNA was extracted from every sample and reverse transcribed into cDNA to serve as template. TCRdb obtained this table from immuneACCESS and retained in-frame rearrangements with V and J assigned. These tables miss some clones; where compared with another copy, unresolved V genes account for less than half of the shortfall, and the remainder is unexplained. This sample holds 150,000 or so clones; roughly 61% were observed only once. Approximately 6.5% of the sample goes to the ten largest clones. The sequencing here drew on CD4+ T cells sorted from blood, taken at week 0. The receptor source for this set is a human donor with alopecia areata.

In nucleotides, the CDR3 is TGTGCCAGCAGCCAAGATTGGTTGAACACTGAAGCTTTCTTT. Its translation: CASSQDWLNTEAFF. V and J are TRBV4-2 and TRBJ1-1; D uncertain. The germline gives CDR1 LGHNA, CDR2 YNFKEQ. Trimming pared 0 bases from V and 0 bases from J, leaving 5 bases between. This CDR3 region has 14 residues.

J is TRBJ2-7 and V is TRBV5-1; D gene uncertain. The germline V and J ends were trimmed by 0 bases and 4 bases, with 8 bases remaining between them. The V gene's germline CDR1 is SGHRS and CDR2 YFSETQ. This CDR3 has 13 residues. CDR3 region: CASSLEARYEQYF. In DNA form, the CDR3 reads TGCGCCAGCAGCTTGGAAGCTAGGTACGAGCAGTACTTC.

CDR3 protein: CASSLAGGYGYTF. DNA of the CDR3: TGTGCCAGCAGCTTGGCAGGAGGGTATGGCTACACCTTC. The chain links TRBV5-4 to TRBJ1-2; D ambiguous. This CDR3 contains 13 residues. V shed 0 bases and J shed 5 bases, with 8 bases lying between them. Germline V gene lookup returns CDR1 SGHNT and CDR2 YYREEE (reference sequence).

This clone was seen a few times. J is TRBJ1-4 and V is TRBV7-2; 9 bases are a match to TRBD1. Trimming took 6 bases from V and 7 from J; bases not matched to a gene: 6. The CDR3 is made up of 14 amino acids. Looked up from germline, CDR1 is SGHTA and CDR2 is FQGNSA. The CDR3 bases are TGTGCCAGCAGTTCCGGGACAGGGCTTGAAAAACTGTTTTTT. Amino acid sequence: CASSSGTGLEKLFF.

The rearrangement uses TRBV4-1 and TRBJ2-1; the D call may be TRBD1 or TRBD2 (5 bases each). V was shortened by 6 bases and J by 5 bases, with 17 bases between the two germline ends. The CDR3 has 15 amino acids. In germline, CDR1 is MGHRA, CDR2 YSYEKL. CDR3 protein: CASRPTGLLNNEQFF. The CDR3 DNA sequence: TGCGCCAGCAGACCCACAGGACTTCTCAACAATGAGCAGTTCTTC.

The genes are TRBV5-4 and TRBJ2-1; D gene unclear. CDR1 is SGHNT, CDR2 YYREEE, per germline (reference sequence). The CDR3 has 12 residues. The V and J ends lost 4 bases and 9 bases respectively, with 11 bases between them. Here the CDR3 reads CASSRVETEQFF. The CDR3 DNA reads TGTGCCAGCAGCCGGGTGGAGACTGAGCAGTTCTTC. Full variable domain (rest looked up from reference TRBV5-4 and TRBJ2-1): ETGVTQSPTHLIKTRGQQVTLRCSSQSGHNTVSWYQQALGQGPQFIFQYYREEENGRGNFPPRFSGLQFPNYSSELNVNALELDDSALYLCASSRVETEQFFGPGTRLTVL.

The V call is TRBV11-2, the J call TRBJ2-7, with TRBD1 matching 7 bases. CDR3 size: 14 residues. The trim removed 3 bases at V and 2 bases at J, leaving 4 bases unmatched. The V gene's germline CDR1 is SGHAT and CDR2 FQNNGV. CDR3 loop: CASSFVQGAYEQYF. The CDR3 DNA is TGTGCCAGCAGCTTTGTTCAGGGGGCCTACGAGCAGTACTTC.

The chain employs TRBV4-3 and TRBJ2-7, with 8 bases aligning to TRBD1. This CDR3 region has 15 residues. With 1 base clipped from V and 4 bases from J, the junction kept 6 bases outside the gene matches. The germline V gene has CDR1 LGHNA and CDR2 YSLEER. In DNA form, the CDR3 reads TGCGCCAGCAGCCAAGGGACAGGGCCCAATTACGAGCAGTACTTC. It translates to CASSQGTGPNYEQYF.

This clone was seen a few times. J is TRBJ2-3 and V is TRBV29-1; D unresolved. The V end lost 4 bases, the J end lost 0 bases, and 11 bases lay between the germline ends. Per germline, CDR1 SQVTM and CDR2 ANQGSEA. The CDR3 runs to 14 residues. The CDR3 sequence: CSVGGAASTDTQYF. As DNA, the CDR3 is TGCAGCGTTGGAGGAGCCGCGAGCACAGATACGCAGTATTTT.

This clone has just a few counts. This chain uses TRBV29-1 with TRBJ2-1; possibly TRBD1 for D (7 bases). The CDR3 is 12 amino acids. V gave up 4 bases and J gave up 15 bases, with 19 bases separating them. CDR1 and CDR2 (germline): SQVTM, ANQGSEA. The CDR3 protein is CSVGRDSGPPFF. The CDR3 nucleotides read TGCAGCGTTGGGCGGGACAGCGGGCCCCCGTTCTTC.

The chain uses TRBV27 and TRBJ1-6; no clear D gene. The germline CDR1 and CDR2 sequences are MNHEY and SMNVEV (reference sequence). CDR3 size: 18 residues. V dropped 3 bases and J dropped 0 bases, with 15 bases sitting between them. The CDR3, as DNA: TGTGCCAGCAGTTTGAGACCTATGGGAAGCTCCTATAATTCACCCCTCCACTTT. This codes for CASSLRPMGSSYNSPLHF.

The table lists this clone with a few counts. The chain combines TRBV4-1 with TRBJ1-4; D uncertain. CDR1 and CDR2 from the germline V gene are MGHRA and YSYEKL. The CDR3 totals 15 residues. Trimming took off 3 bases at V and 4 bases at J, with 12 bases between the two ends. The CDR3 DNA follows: TGCGCCAGCAGCCATCCCTGGCAGCTTAATGAAAAACTGTTTTTT. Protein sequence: CASSHPWQLNEKLFF.

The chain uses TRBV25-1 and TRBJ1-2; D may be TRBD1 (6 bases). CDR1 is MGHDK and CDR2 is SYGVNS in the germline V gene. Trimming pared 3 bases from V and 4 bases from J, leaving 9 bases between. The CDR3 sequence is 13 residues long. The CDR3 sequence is CASSDRGGYGYTF. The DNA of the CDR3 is TGTGCCAGCAGTGACAGGGGAGGCTATGGCTACACCTTC.

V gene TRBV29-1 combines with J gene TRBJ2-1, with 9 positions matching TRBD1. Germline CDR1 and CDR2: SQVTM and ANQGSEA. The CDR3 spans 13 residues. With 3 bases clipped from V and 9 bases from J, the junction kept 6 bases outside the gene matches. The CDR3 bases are TGCAGCGTTGAGGTAGACAGGGGGAGTGAGCAGTTCTTC. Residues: CSVEVDRGSEQFF.

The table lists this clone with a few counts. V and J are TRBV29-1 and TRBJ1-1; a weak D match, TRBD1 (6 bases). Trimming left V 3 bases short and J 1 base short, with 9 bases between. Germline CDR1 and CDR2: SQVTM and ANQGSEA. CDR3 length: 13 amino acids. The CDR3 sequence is CSVEDRGNTEAFF. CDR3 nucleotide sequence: TGCAGCGTTGAGGACAGAGGGAACACTGAAGCTTTCTTT.

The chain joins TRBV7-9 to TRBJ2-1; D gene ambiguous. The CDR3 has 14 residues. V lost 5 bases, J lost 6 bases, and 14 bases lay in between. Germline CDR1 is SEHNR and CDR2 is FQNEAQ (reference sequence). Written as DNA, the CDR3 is TGTGCCAGCAGCCCCCAGGTTAACCTCAATGAGCAGTTCTTC. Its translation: CASSPQVNLNEQFF. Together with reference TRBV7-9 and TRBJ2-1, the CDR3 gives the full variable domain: DTGVSQNPRHKITKRGQNVTFRCDPISEHNRLYWYRQTLGQGPEFLTYFQNEAQLEKSRLLSDRFSAERPKGSFSTLEIQRTEQGDSAMYLCASSPQVNLNEQFFGPGTRLTVL.

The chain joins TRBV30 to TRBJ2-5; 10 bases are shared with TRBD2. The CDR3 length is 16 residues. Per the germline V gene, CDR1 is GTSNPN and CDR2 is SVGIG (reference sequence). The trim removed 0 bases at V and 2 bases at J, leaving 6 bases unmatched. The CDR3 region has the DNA TGTGCCTGGAGTGTGCCGGGACTAGCGTTACAAGAGACCCAGTACTTC. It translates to CAWSVPGLALQETQYF.

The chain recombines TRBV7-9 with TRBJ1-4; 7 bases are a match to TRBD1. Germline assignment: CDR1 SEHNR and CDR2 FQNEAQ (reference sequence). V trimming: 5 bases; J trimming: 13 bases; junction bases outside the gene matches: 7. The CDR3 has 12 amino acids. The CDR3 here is CASSAMTGRLFF. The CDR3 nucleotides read TGTGCCAGCAGCGCGATGACAGGGAGACTGTTTTTT. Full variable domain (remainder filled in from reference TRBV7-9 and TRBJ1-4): DTGVSQNPRHKITKRGQNVTFRCDPISEHNRLYWYRQTLGQGPEFLTYFQNEAQLEKSRLLSDRFSAERPKGSFSTLEIQRTEQGDSAMYLCASSAMTGRLFFGSGTQLSVL.

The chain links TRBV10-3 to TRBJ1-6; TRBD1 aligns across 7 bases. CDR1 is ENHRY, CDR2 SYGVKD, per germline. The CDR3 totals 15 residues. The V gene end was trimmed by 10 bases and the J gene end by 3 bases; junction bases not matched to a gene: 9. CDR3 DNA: TGTGCCACCGGCGACAGGGAGGACTATAATTCACCCCTCCACTTT. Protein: CATGDREDYNSPLHF.

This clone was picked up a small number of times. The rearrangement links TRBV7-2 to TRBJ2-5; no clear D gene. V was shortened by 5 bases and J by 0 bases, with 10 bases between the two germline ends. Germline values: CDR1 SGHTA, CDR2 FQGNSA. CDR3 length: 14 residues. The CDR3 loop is CASSLRWNQETQYF. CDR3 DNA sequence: TGTGCCAGCAGCCTACGGTGGAACCAAGAGACCCAGTACTTC. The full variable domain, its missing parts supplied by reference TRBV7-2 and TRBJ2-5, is GAGVSQSPSNKVTEKGKDVELRCDPISGHTALYWYRQSLGQGLEFLIYFQGNSAPDKSGLPSDRFSAERTGGSVSTLTIQRTQQEDSAVYLCASSLRWNQETQYFGPGTRLLVL.

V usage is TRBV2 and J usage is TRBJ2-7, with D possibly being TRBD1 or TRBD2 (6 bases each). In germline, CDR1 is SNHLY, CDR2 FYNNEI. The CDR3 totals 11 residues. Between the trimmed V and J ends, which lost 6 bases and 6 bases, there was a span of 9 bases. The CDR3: CASREGGEQYF. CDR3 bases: TGTGCCAGCAGGGAGGGGGGCGAGCAGTACTTC.

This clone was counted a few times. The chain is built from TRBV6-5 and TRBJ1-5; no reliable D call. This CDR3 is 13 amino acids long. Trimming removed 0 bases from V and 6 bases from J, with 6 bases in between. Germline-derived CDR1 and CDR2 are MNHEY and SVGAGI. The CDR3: CASSYSAGQPQHF. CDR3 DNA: TGTGCCAGCAGTTACTCCGCGGGTCAGCCCCAGCATTTT.

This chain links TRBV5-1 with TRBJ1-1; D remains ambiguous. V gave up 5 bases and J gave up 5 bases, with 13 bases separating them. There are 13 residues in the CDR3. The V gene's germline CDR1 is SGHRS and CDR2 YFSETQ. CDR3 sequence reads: CASRRQVGTEAFF. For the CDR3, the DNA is TGCGCCAGCAGGAGGCAGGTGGGGACTGAAGCTTTCTTT. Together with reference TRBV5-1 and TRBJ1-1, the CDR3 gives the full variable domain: KAGVTQTPRYLIKTRGQQVTLSCSPISGHRSVSWYQQTPGQGLQFLFEYFSETQRNKGNFPGRFSGRQFSNSRSEMNVSTLELGDSALYLCASRRQVGTEAFFGQGTRLTVV.